This T cell receptor beta chain originates from a study of blood T cell repertoires in COVID-19. Some clones are missing from TCRdb's copy, which holds only in-frame ones; the method was immunoSEQ multiplex PCR. The table lists a few hundred thousand clones, around 91% of them singletons. Material for sequencing was PBMCs or T cells enriched from blood (not recorded which). This sequence originates from a woman aged 18-29 years with acute COVID-19.

CDR3 residues: CASSPLRDSTDTQYF. The CDR3, as DNA: TGTGCCAGCTCACCATTGCGGGACTCAACAGATACGCAGTATTTT. The rearrangement joins TRBV18 to TRBJ2-3; D is perhaps TRBD2 (6 bases). Trimming left V 2 bases short and J 3 bases short, with 12 bases between. Germline V gene data show CDR1 as KGHSH and CDR2 as LQKENI. CDR3 length: 15 residues.